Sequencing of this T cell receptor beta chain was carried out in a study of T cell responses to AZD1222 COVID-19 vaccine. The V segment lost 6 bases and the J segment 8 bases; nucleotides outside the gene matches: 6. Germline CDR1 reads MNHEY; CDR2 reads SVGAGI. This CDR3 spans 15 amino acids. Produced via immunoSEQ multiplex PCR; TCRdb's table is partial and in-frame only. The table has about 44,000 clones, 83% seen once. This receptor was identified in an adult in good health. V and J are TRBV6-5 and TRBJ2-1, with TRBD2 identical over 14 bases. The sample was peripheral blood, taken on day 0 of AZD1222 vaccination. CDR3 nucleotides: TGTGCCAGCAGCGGGACTAGCGGGAGTAGGGATGAGCAGTTCTTC. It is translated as CASSGTSGSRDEQFF.